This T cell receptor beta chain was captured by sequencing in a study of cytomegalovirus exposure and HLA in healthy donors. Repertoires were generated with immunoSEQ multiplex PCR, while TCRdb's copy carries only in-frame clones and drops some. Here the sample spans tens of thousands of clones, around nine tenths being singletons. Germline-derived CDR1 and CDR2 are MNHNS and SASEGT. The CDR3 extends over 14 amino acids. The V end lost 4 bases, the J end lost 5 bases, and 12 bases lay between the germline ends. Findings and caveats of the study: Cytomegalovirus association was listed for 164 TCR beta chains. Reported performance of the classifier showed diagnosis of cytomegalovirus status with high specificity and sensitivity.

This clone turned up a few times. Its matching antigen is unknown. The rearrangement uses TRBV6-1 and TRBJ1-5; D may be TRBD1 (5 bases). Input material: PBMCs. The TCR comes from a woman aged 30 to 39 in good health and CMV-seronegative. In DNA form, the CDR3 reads TGTGCCAGCAGTGGCCAGGGTTTTCATCAGCCCCAGCATTTT. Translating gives CASSGQGFHQPQHF.